What follows are 20 T cell receptor beta chains derived from one specimen sequenced in a study of cytomegalovirus exposure and HLA in healthy donors. The PCR contained 60 Vbeta and 13 Jbeta primers. Sequencing used immunoSEQ multiplex PCR; TCRdb keeps in-frame clones, though not all of them. The data contain hundreds of thousands of clones, 70% to 85% of them seen just once; the ten biggest clones take up 0.58%. The source material was PBMCs. Receptor source: a woman in her thirties or forties in good health and CMV-seronegative.

This clone was seen just once. The chain combines TRBV28 with TRBJ1-2; 8 bases match TRBD1. The V gene's germline CDR1 is MDHEN and CDR2 SYDVKM. There are 19 residues in the CDR3. The ends lost 5 bases at V and 4 bases at J; junction bases unmatched: 21. The CDR3 nucleotides are TGTGCCAGCAGTCCTGTCTTAGGGACAGGTTCTAAATCCCCCTATGGCTACACCTTC. The encoded protein is CASSPVLGTGSKSPYGYTF.

About this clone itself: Lacking the conserved final phenylalanine or tryptophan, this CDR3 likely reflects a read error. The DNA is omitted, as the CDR3 cannot be located on it reliably, and the CDR3 follows TCRdb's listing. The chain's CDR3 is CASSRGAPY. The rearrangement uses TRBV2 and TRBJ2-7; the tabulated D call, TRBD2, remains unverified against the DNA. Germline V gene data show CDR1 as SNHLY and CDR2 as FYNNEI. From its first to its last residue, the CDR3 has 9 amino acids.

This clone has just a few counts. The genes are TRBV4-3 and TRBJ2-7; TRBD2 might be the D (5 bases). V gave up 1 base and J gave up 5 bases, with 15 bases separating them. CDR1 and CDR2 (germline): LGHNA, YSLEER. The CDR3 spans 15 residues. The CDR3 DNA follows: TGCGCCAGCAGCCAAGCCCCAACGGGGAGCGACGAGCAGTACTTC. Residues: CASSQAPTGSDEQYF.

The chain joins TRBV11-3 to TRBJ1-2; 7 bases match TRBD1. Per germline, CDR1 SGHNT and CDR2 YENEEA. V lost 1 base, J lost 7 bases, and 3 bases stayed unmatched. CDR3 length: 13 residues. The CDR3 sequence is CASSLAPGGGYTF. The CDR3 nucleotides are TGTGCCAGCAGCTTAGCTCCAGGGGGTGGCTACACCTTC.

The chain has TRBV7-2 and TRBJ2-1; D gene ambiguous. The CDR3 runs to 15 residues. CDR1 is SGHTA and CDR2 is FQGNSA in the germline V gene. Trimming removed 5 bases from V and 8 bases from J, with 19 bases in between. Here the CDR3 reads CASSRGLVLVDEQFF. CDR3 in DNA: TGTGCCAGCAGCAGAGGCCTAGTGCTAGTAGATGAGCAGTTCTTC.

This clone has only a few counts. The chain links TRBV7-9 to TRBJ1-6, with 7 positions matching TRBD1. Germline lookup yields CDR1 SEHNR and CDR2 FQNEAQ (reference sequence). The CDR3 is 13 amino acids. V trimming: 8 bases; J trimming: 6 bases; junction bases outside the gene matches: 4. The CDR3 nucleotides read TGTGCCAGCGAGGGACAGAGTAATTCACCCCTCCACTTT. This gives the protein CASEGQSNSPLHF.

The chain carries TRBV18 and TRBJ1-4; D uncertain. Germline CDR1 and CDR2: KGHSH and LQKENI. Trimming shortened V by 2 bases and J by 8 bases, and 18 bases separated the two germline ends. The CDR3 contains 16 residues. CDR3 nucleotides: TGTGCCAGCTCACCAACGTTGGGAGAAGTGACGGAAAAACTGTTTTTT. Translating gives CASSPTLGEVTEKLFF.

CDR3 DNA: TGCGCCAGCAGCCAAGCGGCGGGGAAGGAGGCTGGGGCCAACGTCCTGACTTTC. Protein product: CASSQAAGKEAGANVLTF. J is TRBJ2-6 and V is TRBV4-3; maybe TRBD2 (6 bases). Germline lookup yields CDR1 LGHNA and CDR2 YSLEER. The CDR3 spans 18 residues. V lost 1 base to trimming and J lost 2 bases, with 15 bases between them.

The gene calls are TRBV30 and TRBJ2-1; 9 bases agree with TRBD1. V trimming: 0 bases; J trimming: 1 base; junction bases outside the gene matches: 4. The length of the CDR3 is 16 residues. Germline CDR1 GTSNPN, CDR2 SVGIG (reference sequence). For the CDR3, the DNA is TGTGCCTGGAGTGTTTTGGGACAGGGATCCTACAATGAGCAGTTCTTC. It is translated as CAWSVLGQGSYNEQFF.

V is TRBV11-2 and J is TRBJ1-2; weak D call: TRBD1 (5 bases). V gave up 0 bases and J gave up 5 bases, with 19 bases separating them. CDR1 is SGHAT and CDR2 is FQNNGV in the germline V gene. The CDR3 has 17 residues. CDR3 in DNA: TGTGCCAGCAGCTTAGATGGGGCCCCCGCGCGGATATATGGCTACACCTTC. Its translation is CASSLDGAPARIYGYTF.

CDR3: CAWSSGTGARSYGYTF. CDR3 in DNA: TGTGCCTGGAGCTCAGGCACAGGGGCCCGCTCCTATGGCTACACCTTC. This chain connects TRBV30 to TRBJ1-2; TRBD1 aligns across 7 bases. The V gene's germline CDR1 is GTSNPN and CDR2 SVGIG (reference sequence). V lost 3 bases, J lost 4 bases, and 14 bases stayed unmatched. The CDR3 contains 16 residues. The full variable domain, in which reference TRBV30 and TRBJ1-2 provide the parts outside the CDR3, is SQTIHQWPATLVQPVGSPLSLECTVEGTSNPNLYWYRQAAGRGLQLLFYSVGIGQISSEVPQNLSASRPQDRQFILSSKKLLLSDSGFYLCAWSSGTGARSYGYTFGSGTRLTVV.

V gene TRBV30 combines with J gene TRBJ1-2; no reliable D call. V was trimmed by 3 bases and J by 6 bases, leaving 17 bases between them. In germline, CDR1 is GTSNPN, CDR2 SVGIG (reference sequence). The CDR3 is 14 residues long. Written as DNA, the CDR3 is TGTGCCTGGAGCCTAATGACAAGCACGGATGGCTACACCTTC. It yields the protein CAWSLMTSTDGYTF. The entire variable domain, with the rest obtained from reference TRBV30 and TRBJ1-2, is as follows: SQTIHQWPATLVQPVGSPLSLECTVEGTSNPNLYWYRQAAGRGLQLLFYSVGIGQISSEVPQNLSASRPQDRQFILSSKKLLLSDSGFYLCAWSLMTSTDGYTFGSGTRLTVV.

This chain joins TRBV7-2 and TRBJ2-7, with 7 bases lining up with TRBD1. V shed 0 bases, J shed 4 bases, and the junction held 6 bases outside the gene matches. The germline V gene has CDR1 SGHTA and CDR2 FQGNSA. This CDR3 spans 15 amino acids. CDR3 coding DNA: TGTGCCAGCAGCTTAGCCCCCGGGACAGCTTACGAGCAGTACTTC. Protein sequence: CASSLAPGTAYEQYF.

The V and J genes are TRBV18 and TRBJ1-2, with D possibly matching TRBD1 (5 bases). The CDR3 extends over 13 amino acids. Trimming took off 3 bases at V and 5 bases at J, with 10 bases between the two ends. CDR1 and CDR2 (germline): KGHSH, LQKENI. The CDR3 region has the DNA TGTGCCAGCTCACCCCAAGACAGATATGGCTACACCTTC. This encodes CASSPQDRYGYTF.

V usage is TRBV7-9 and J usage is TRBJ2-5, with D tentatively TRBD2 (5 bases). The CDR3 loop spans 14 amino acids. Germline assignment: CDR1 SEHNR and CDR2 FQNEAQ (reference sequence). The V end was cut by 3 bases, the J end by 0 bases, with 8 bases between. Here the CDR3 reads CASSLGGYQETQYF. The CDR3 DNA follows: TGTGCCAGCAGCTTGGGCGGGTACCAAGAGACCCAGTACTTC.

J is TRBJ2-3 and V is TRBV7-3; TRBD2 agrees at 12 bases. V trimming: 2 bases; J trimming: 4 bases; junction bases outside the gene matches: 7. The CDR3 spans 17 residues. Germline loops: CDR1 SGHTA, CDR2 FQGTGA. DNA for the CDR3: TGTGCCAGCAGCTTAGCGAGACTAGCGGGGGCTTCAGATACGCAGTATTTT. Encoded protein: CASSLARLAGASDTQYF.

The chain recombines TRBV7-6 with TRBJ2-2; 14 nucleotides line up with TRBD2. Unmatched junction bases numbered 7, after V lost 3 bases and J lost 4 bases. The CDR3 is made up of 18 amino acids. The germline V gene has CDR1 SGHVS and CDR2 FNYEAQ. CDR3 sequence: CASSLTGTSGGTTGELFF. CDR3 DNA: TGTGCCAGCAGCTTGACCGGGACTAGCGGGGGCACCACCGGGGAGCTGTTTTTT.

This clone was counted once. V usage is TRBV19 and J usage is TRBJ2-1, with 9 bases aligning to TRBD2. From germline, CDR1 is LNHDA and CDR2 SQIVND (reference sequence). Trimming removed 4 bases from V and 9 bases from J; junction bases left unmatched: 10. This CDR3 is built from 15 residues. CDR3 amino acids: CASSTSGDRQVEQFF. CDR3 DNA sequence: TGTGCCAGTAGTACTAGCGGGGATCGTCAGGTTGAGCAGTTCTTC.

The V gene is TRBV7-2, the J gene TRBJ2-7; 8 positions agree with TRBD2. Trimming removed 5 bases from V and 7 bases from J; junction bases left unmatched: 10. This CDR3 has 14 amino acids. Looked up from germline, CDR1 is SGHTA and CDR2 is FQGNSA. CDR3 coding DNA: TGTGCCAGCAGCCGCCCCGGGGGGGCTGGGGAGCAGTACTTC. This translates into CASSRPGGAGEQYF.

CDR3 protein: CASSGAGQLHYGYTF. The CDR3 DNA follows: TGTGCCAGCAGTGGGGCAGGACAGCTTCACTATGGCTACACCTTC. The chain employs TRBV6-6 and TRBJ1-2, with D perhaps TRBD1 (6 bases). V was shortened by 5 bases and J by 3 bases, with 16 bases between the two germline ends. The CDR3 runs 15 residues. CDR1 and CDR2 from the germline V gene are MNHNY and SVGAGI (reference sequence).